A single sample gave rise to the 29 T cell receptor beta chains below, sequenced in a study of cytomegalovirus exposure and HLA in healthy donors. PCR involved 60 Vbeta and 13 Jbeta primers. Only in-frame clones appear in the TCRdb table, and some are missing; sequencing was by immunoSEQ multiplex PCR. Found here are around 210,000 clones, over 75% of them singletons; the top ten hold approximately 0.47%. The sequencing input was PBMCs. The source of these receptors is a boy between 10 and 17 years old in good health and CMV-seronegative.

The V gene is TRBV2, the J gene TRBJ1-2, with a weak D call TRBD1 (5 bases). Germline V gives CDR1 SNHLY, CDR2 FYNNEI. This CDR3 has 14 amino acids. Trimming took off 5 bases at V and 8 bases at J, with 18 bases between the two ends. The CDR3 spells CASSLSQTGVGYTF. The CDR3 coding sequence is TGTGCCAGCAGTCTCTCCCAGACGGGGGTGGGCTACACCTTC.

The chain's CDR3 is CASSQGVQEPQETQYF. As DNA, the CDR3 is TGCGCCAGCAGCCAAGGGGTCCAGGAACCACAAGAGACCCAGTACTTC. J is TRBJ2-5 and V is TRBV4-1, with D uncertain. V shed 1 base and J shed 2 bases, with 14 bases lying between them. The length of the CDR3 is 16 residues. Germline V gene sequence: CDR1 MGHRA, CDR2 YSYEKL.

V and J are TRBV4-1 and TRBJ2-7; 7 nucleotides align to TRBD2. In germline, CDR1 is MGHRA, CDR2 YSYEKL. V shed 0 bases, J shed 2 bases, and the junction held 7 bases outside the gene matches. The CDR3 contains 16 residues. In nucleotides, the CDR3 is TGCGCCAGCAGCCAAGATAGCTTGAGCGGGGCCTACGAGCAGTACTTC. This codes for CASSQDSLSGAYEQYF.

The genes are TRBV18 and TRBJ2-5; unclear D gene. Germline lookup yields CDR1 KGHSH and CDR2 LQKENI. The length of the CDR3 is 14 residues. The V end lost 2 bases, the J end lost 1 base, and 8 bases lay between the germline ends. The CDR3 sequence is CASSPASSQETQYF. CDR3 coding DNA: TGTGCCAGCTCACCAGCGTCCTCCCAAGAGACCCAGTACTTC.

This clone is a singleton in its sample. The chain employs TRBV4-2 and TRBJ2-1, with D tentatively TRBD2 (7 bases). This CDR3 comprises 17 residues. Germline V gene lookup returns CDR1 LGHNA and CDR2 YNFKEQ. V was pared by 2 bases and J by 7 bases, with 21 bases between. CDR3 DNA sequence: TGTGCCAGCAGCCAATTCTCCTTCGAGCGGGACAAAAATGAGCAGTTCTTC. This sequence encodes CASSQFSFERDKNEQFF.

The V and J genes are TRBV2 and TRBJ2-2, with 11 positions matching TRBD1. Germline CDR1 and CDR2: SNHLY and FYNNEI. This CDR3 is built from 16 residues. Trimming at V came to 6 bases and at J to 6 bases, leaving 9 bases not matched to a gene. CDR3 region: CASSVSGQGASGELFF. The CDR3 nucleotides read TGTGCCAGCAGCGTATCCGGACAGGGGGCGTCCGGGGAGCTGTTTTTT.

The CDR3 nucleotides are TGTGCCAGCAGTTACTCGAGTAGGGAGGACACTGAAGCTTTCTTT. Its protein product is CASSYSSREDTEAFF. This chain links TRBV6-5 with TRBJ1-1; D is undetermined. Germline CDR1 reads MNHEY; CDR2 reads SVGAGI. Trimming cost V 0 bases and J 3 bases, with 11 bases left between them. The CDR3 has 15 amino acids.

The CDR3 protein is CASSPRDVGLAGISGNEQFF. The DNA for the CDR3 is TGTGCCAGCTCACCCAGGGACGTCGGACTAGCGGGAATCTCGGGGAATGAGCAGTTCTTC. This chain connects TRBV18 to TRBJ2-1; 12 bases map to TRBD2. Germline-derived CDR1 and CDR2 are KGHSH and LQKENI. Trimming at V came to 3 bases and at J to 7 bases, leaving 19 bases not matched to a gene. This CDR3 is built from 20 residues.

This clone was picked up a small number of times. The rearrangement joins TRBV6-1 to TRBJ1-1; D not certain. CDR1 MNHNS and CDR2 SASEGT come from the germline V gene. The CDR3 is 13 amino acids. V dropped 1 base and J dropped 3 bases, with 6 bases sitting between them. Here the CDR3 reads CASSEDQDTEAFF. DNA of the CDR3: TGTGCCAGCAGTGAAGATCAGGACACTGAAGCTTTCTTT.

In DNA form, the CDR3 reads TGTGCCAGCAGCCGGGCGGGAATAGACCTCGGGCAGTTCTTC. This sequence encodes CASSRAGIDLGQFF. V usage is TRBV14 and J usage is TRBJ2-1; D perhaps matches TRBD2 (6 bases). The V gene's germline CDR1 is SGHDN and CDR2 FVKESK. Trimming shortened V by 4 bases and J by 12 bases, and 19 bases separated the two germline ends. The CDR3 loop spans 14 amino acids.

J is TRBJ2-6 and V is TRBV9; the match to TRBD1 covers 8 bases. Germline CDR1 SGDLS, CDR2 YYNGEE. The CDR3 sequence is 17 residues long. The J segment lost 0 bases and the V segment lost 3 bases, leaving 5 bases of the junction unmatched. The CDR3 nucleotides are TGTGCCAGCAGCGGGGGACAGGTAGACTCTGGGGCCAACGTCCTGACTTTC. It translates to CASSGGQVDSGANVLTF.

This chain's CDR3 is CASSLPGQILTGELFF. The CDR3 DNA is TGCGCCAGCAGCTTACCGGGACAGATCTTGACCGGGGAGCTGTTTTTT. The rearrangement joins TRBV5-1 to TRBJ2-2; 7 nucleotides align to TRBD1. The CDR3 has 16 amino acids. The germline V gene encodes CDR1 SGHRS and CDR2 YFSETQ. The V and J ends lost 2 bases and 5 bases, in that order; junction bases with no gene match: 9.

The chain has TRBV10-1 and TRBJ1-1, with TRBD1 as a possible D gene (6 bases). CDR3 length equals 14 residues. CDR1 and CDR2 (germline): WNHNN, SYGVQD (reference sequence). V was trimmed by 0 bases and J by 11 bases, leaving 16 bases between them. The CDR3 bases are TGCGCCAGCAGTGAGTCGGGACAAGGGTTGAAGGCTTTCTTT. This encodes CASSESGQGLKAFF.

The chain uses TRBV29-1 and TRBJ1-2, with 12 bases lining up with TRBD1. CDR3 length: 16 amino acids. The J segment lost 6 bases and the V segment lost 6 bases, leaving 14 bases of the junction unmatched. The germline V gene encodes CDR1 SQVTM and CDR2 ANQGSEA. The CDR3 coding sequence is TGCAGCGTGAGGGGACAGGGGGCCCCGGTAGAGCATGGCTACACCTTC. Translation gives CSVRGQGAPVEHGYTF.

The CDR3 reads CASSSQGGVTEAFF. CDR3 in DNA: TGCGCCAGCAGCTCGCAGGGCGGCGTGACTGAAGCTTTCTTT. The chain carries TRBV5-1 and TRBJ1-1; TRBD1 might be the D (5 bases). Germline V CDR1 and CDR2: SGHRS, YFSETQ. Deletions cut 3 bases from V and 5 bases from J, with 14 bases between. The CDR3 has 14 amino acids.

There are a few counts of this clone. The rearrangement joins TRBV4-1 to TRBJ2-1; D uncertain. Germline CDR1 and CDR2: MGHRA and YSYEKL. V was shortened by 4 bases and J by 2 bases, with 18 bases between the two germline ends. This CDR3 spans 17 amino acids. The CDR3 sequence is CASSLWATSSAYNEQFF. The CDR3 DNA reads as TGCGCCAGCAGCCTTTGGGCCACCTCCTCCGCCTACAATGAGCAGTTCTTC.

CDR3 in DNA: TGCGCCAGCAGTGAGTCACTAATCTACGAGCAGTACTTC. Residues: CASSESLIYEQYF. The chain links TRBV10-1 to TRBJ2-7; D ambiguous. This CDR3 has 13 amino acids. In germline, CDR1 is WNHNN, CDR2 SYGVQD (reference sequence). Trimming removed 0 bases at V and 3 bases at J, with 6 bases between.

This chain joins TRBV6-5 and TRBJ1-5; possible D gene TRBD1, 5 bases. The V gene's germline CDR1 is MNHEY and CDR2 SVGAGI. V was trimmed by 4 bases and J by 7 bases, leaving 17 bases between them. The CDR3 runs to 15 residues. This CDR3 is CASSSPRTRKQPQHF. The CDR3 DNA follows: TGTGCCAGCAGTTCCCCCAGGACACGAAAACAGCCCCAGCATTTT.

This clone occurred once. The V and J genes are TRBV5-1 and TRBJ2-1; 9 bases map to TRBD2. This CDR3 comprises 15 residues. Germline values: CDR1 SGHRS, CDR2 YFSETQ. V trimming: 5 bases; J trimming: 6 bases; junction bases outside the gene matches: 9. The CDR3 DNA is TGCGCCAGCAGGGATCGGCTAGCGGGGTTCAATGAGCAGTTCTTC. It translates to CASRDRLAGFNEQFF.

The chain has TRBV7-2 and TRBJ2-3; D perhaps matches TRBD2 (6 bases). Germline CDR1 and CDR2: SGHTA and FQGNSA. This CDR3 is built from 17 residues. Trimming cost V 4 bases and J 5 bases, with 22 bases left between them. CDR3 residues: CASSSSRSGLVGDTQYF. The CDR3 bases are TGTGCCAGCAGCTCGAGTAGGAGCGGGTTGGTCGGAGATACGCAGTATTTT.

J is TRBJ1-2 and V is TRBV19, with D unresolved. The CDR3 loop spans 11 amino acids. V was clipped by 8 bases and J by 9 bases, with 13 bases between them. Germline loops: CDR1 LNHDA, CDR2 SQIVND (reference sequence). The CDR3 DNA reads as TGTGCCAGTTTCGGTCGGGTAAGCTACACCTTC. It yields the protein CASFGRVSYTF.

V is TRBV6-5 and J is TRBJ1-1, with 7 bases identical to TRBD1. V dropped 5 bases and J dropped 10; count of bases not matched to a gene: 7. This CDR3 comprises 12 residues. The germline gives CDR1 MNHEY, CDR2 SVGAGI. The chain's CDR3 is CASSLDREVAFF. CDR3 DNA: TGTGCCAGCAGTCTTGACAGGGAGGTAGCTTTCTTT.

The CDR3 region has the DNA TGTGCCAGCAGCCCCGGGACAGGGAGCAATCAGCCCCAGCATTTT. This gives the protein CASSPGTGSNQPQHF. The V call is TRBV7-9, the J call TRBJ1-5; 9 bases agree with TRBD1. Trimming at V came to 5 bases and at J to 1 base, leaving 3 bases not matched to a gene. Germline V gene lookup returns CDR1 SEHNR and CDR2 FQNEAQ (reference sequence). The CDR3 has 15 residues.

This chain joins TRBV11-2 and TRBJ2-3; a weak D match, TRBD2 (6 bases). This CDR3 spans 15 amino acids. CDR1 and CDR2 (germline): SGHAT, FQNNGV. Trimming removed 6 bases from V and 2 bases from J, with 15 bases in between. The CDR3 DNA reads as TGTGCCAGCAGTTTTACCCGGACTACCACAGATACGCAGTATTTT. Translated: CASSFTRTTTDTQYF.

The chain employs TRBV30 and TRBJ2-7; D possibly corresponds to TRBD2 (5 bases). Trimming shortened V by 3 bases and J by 2 bases, and 14 bases separated the two germline ends. Germline V gives CDR1 GTSNPN, CDR2 SVGIG (reference sequence). This CDR3 has 14 residues. The CDR3 spells CAWSRGPLAYEQYF. In nucleotides, the CDR3 is TGTGCCTGGAGCCGCGGGCCCCTGGCCTACGAGCAGTACTTC.

V usage is TRBV10-3 and J usage is TRBJ2-7; D might be TRBD1 (5 bases). Germline-derived CDR1 and CDR2 are ENHRY and SYGVKD. The CDR3 consists of 13 residues. V was cut by 4 bases and J by 2 bases, with 9 bases left in between. The CDR3 bases are TGTGCCATCAGTGTGACAGCGACCTACGAGCAGTACTTC. It yields the protein CAISVTATYEQYF.

The V gene is TRBV10-3, the J gene TRBJ1-2; TRBD1 agrees at 10 bases. V trimming: 10 bases; J trimming: 4 bases; junction bases outside the gene matches: 12. The CDR3 is 15 amino acids. Germline CDR1 ENHRY, CDR2 SYGVKD. The CDR3, as DNA: TGTGCCACGACGACAGGGGGCGCTGAGAGCTATGGCTACACCTTC. This gives the protein CATTTGGAESYGYTF.

In its sample, this clone was seen a few times. The chain uses TRBV7-6 and TRBJ1-3; TRBD1 is a possible D gene (5 bases). The V end was cut by 5 bases, the J end by 0 bases, with 11 bases between. This CDR3 spans 15 amino acids. CDR1 and CDR2 from the germline V gene are SGHVS and FNYEAQ. CDR3 sequence reads: CASSPQGNSGNTIYF. The CDR3 DNA reads TGTGCCAGCAGCCCGCAGGGTAACTCTGGAAACACCATATATTTT.

The rearrangement links TRBV7-9 to TRBJ1-5, with TRBD1 as a possible D gene (5 bases). Per germline, CDR1 SEHNR and CDR2 FQNEAQ (reference sequence). This CDR3 region has 14 residues. Deletions cut 3 bases from V and 3 bases from J, with 9 bases between. CDR3 bases: TGTGCCAGCAGCTTTTGGGGGGACAATCAGCCCCAGCATTTT. Translating it yields CASSFWGDNQPQHF. Full variable domain (missing parts from reference TRBV7-9 and TRBJ1-5): DTGVSQNPRHKITKRGQNVTFRCDPISEHNRLYWYRQTLGQGPEFLTYFQNEAQLEKSRLLSDRFSAERPKGSFSTLEIQRTEQGDSAMYLCASSFWGDNQPQHFGDGTRLSIL.